Described below is a single TCR beta chain sequence and its context. Germline loops: CDR1 MDHEN, CDR2 SYDVKM. The CDR3 has 12 amino acids. V lost 6 bases to trimming and J lost 1 base, with 6 bases between them. The data derive from a study of blood T cells in healthy people across ages. The use of a sample-barcoded 5' primer and a J-beta primer mix characterized a second PCR of about 6 to 11 cycles. Each CDR3 protein gets one entry after TCRdb re-called the 5' RACE reads with MiXCR. The table lists about 680,000 distinct CDR3 sequences, 49% of them singletons. The receptor was isolated from a woman aged 60-75 years in good health. The chain employs TRBV28 and TRBJ1-1; TRBD1 might be the D (5 bases). Sequenced sample: blood. The CDR3 DNA reads as TGTGCCAGCAGAGACAGGAACACTGAAGCTTTCTTT. Its translation is CASRDRNTEAFF.